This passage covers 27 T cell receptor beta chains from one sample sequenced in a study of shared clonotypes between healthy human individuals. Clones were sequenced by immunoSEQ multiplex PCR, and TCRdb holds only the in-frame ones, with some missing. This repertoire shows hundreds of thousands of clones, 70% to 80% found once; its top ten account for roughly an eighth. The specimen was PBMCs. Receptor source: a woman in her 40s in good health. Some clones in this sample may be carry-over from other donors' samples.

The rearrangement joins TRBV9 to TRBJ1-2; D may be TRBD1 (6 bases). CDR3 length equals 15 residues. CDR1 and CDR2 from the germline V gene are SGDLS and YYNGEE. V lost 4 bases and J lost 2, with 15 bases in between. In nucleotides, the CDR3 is TGTGCCAGCAGCCCCGGGGGGCAGGGGAACTATGGCTACACCTTC. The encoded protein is CASSPGGQGNYGYTF.

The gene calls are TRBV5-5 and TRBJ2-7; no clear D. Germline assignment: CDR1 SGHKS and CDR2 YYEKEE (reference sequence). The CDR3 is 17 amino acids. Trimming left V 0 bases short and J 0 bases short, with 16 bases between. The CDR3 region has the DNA TGTGCCAGCAGCTTGGAGTGGGCAGGAGAGATCTCCTACGAGCAGTACTTC. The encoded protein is CASSLEWAGEISYEQYF. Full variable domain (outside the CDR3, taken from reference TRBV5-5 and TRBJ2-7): DAGVTQSPTHLIKTRGQQVTLRCSPISGHKSVSWYQQVLGQGPQFIFQYYEKEERGRGNFPDRFSARQFPNYSSELNVNALLLGDSALYLCASSLEWAGEISYEQYFGPGTRLTVT.

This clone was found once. The CDR3 is CASRPRQGKVGEQYF. As DNA, the CDR3 is TGTGCCAGCAGGCCAAGACAGGGTAAAGTGGGGGAGCAGTACTTC. The rearrangement uses TRBV27 and TRBJ2-7; 7 bases match TRBD1. The trim removed 6 bases at V and 7 bases at J, leaving 15 bases unmatched. Germline CDR1 MNHEY, CDR2 SMNVEV (reference sequence). The CDR3 covers 15 residues.

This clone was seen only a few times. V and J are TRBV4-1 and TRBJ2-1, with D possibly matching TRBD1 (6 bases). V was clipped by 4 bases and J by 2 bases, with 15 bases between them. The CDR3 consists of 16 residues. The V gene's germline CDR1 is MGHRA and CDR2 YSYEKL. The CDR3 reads CASSRGRTLAYNEQFF. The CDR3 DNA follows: TGCGCCAGCAGCCGGGGGCGGACATTGGCCTACAATGAGCAGTTCTTC.

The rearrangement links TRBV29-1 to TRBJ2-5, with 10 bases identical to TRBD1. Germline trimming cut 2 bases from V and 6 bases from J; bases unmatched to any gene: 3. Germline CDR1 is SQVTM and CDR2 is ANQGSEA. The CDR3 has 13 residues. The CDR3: CSVERTGGKTQYF. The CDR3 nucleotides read TGCAGCGTTGAACGGACAGGGGGGAAGACCCAGTACTTC.

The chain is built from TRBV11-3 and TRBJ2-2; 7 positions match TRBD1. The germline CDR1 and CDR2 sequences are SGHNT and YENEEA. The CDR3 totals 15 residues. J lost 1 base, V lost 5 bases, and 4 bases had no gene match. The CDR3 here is CASSRQGLNTGELFF. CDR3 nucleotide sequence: TGTGCCAGCAGCCGACAGGGTTTGAACACCGGGGAGCTGTTTTTT.

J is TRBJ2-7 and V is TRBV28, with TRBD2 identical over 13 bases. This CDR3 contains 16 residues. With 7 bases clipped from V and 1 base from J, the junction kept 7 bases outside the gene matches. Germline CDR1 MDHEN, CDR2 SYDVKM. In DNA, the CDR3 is TGTGCCAGCATGGGACCGGGACTAGCGGGATCCTACGAGCAGTACTTC. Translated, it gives CASMGPGLAGSYEQYF.

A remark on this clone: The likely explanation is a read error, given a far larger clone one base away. CDR3 sequence: CASSPDRNSDEQYF. The CDR3, as DNA: TGTGCCAGCAGCCCCGACAGGAACTCCGACGAGCAGTACTTC. The chain has TRBV11-2 and TRBJ2-7, with D possibly TRBD1 on 6 matching bases. The CDR3 has 14 amino acids. Germline V gene lookup returns CDR1 SGHAT and CDR2 FQNNGV. Full variable domain (rest looked up from reference TRBV11-2 and TRBJ2-7): EAGVAQSPRYKIIEKRQSVAFWCNPISGHATLYWYQQILGQGPKLLIQFQNNGVVDDSQLPKDRFSAERLKGVDSTLKIQPAKLEDSAVYLCASSPDRNSDEQYFGPGTRLTVT.

The CDR3 protein is CASSRTGTGLTGELFF. CDR3 DNA sequence: TGTGCCAGCTCACGCACCGGGACAGGGCTGACCGGGGAGCTGTTTTTT. The chain carries TRBV18 and TRBJ2-2, with 9 bases identical to TRBD1. After removal of 4 bases from V and 5 bases from J, the junction contained 8 bases not matched to a gene. The CDR3 is 16 amino acids. Germline lookup yields CDR1 KGHSH and CDR2 LQKENI.

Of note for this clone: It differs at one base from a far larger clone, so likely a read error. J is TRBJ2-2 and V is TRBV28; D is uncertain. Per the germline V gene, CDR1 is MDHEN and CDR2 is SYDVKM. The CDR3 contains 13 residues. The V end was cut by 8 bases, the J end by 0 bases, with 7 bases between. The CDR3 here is CASRGANTGELFF. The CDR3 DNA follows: TGTGCCAGCCGCGGAGCGAACACCGGGGAGCTGTTTTTT.

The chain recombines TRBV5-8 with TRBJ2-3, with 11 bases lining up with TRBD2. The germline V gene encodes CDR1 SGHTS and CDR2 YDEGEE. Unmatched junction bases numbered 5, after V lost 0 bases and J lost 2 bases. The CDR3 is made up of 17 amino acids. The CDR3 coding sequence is TGTGCCAGCAGCTTGGCTCTAGCGGGAGGATACACAGATACGCAGTATTTT. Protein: CASSLALAGGYTDTQYF.

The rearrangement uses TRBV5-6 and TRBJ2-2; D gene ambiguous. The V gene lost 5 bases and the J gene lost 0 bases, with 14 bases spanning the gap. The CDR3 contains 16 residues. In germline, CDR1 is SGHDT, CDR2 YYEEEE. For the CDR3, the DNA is TGTGCCAGCAGAATCGAGCGAGACCCGAACACCGGGGAGCTGTTTTTT. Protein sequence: CASRIERDPNTGELFF.

This CDR3 is CASSLDLITGEQYF. In nucleotides, the CDR3 is TGTGCCAGCAGCTTAGATTTGATTACGGGCGAGCAGTACTTC. The chain uses TRBV7-9 and TRBJ2-7; no definite D call. This CDR3 region has 14 residues. Trimming took off 1 base at V and 6 bases at J, with 13 bases between the two ends. Germline-derived CDR1 and CDR2 are SEHNR and FQNEAQ (reference sequence).

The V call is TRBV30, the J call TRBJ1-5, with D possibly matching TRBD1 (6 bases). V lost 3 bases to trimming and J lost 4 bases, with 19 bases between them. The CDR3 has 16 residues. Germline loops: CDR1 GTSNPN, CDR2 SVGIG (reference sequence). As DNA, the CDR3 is TGTGCCTGGAGAGATCGCCTCGGGGGCCCGAATCAGCCCCAGCATTTT. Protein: CAWRDRLGGPNQPQHF.

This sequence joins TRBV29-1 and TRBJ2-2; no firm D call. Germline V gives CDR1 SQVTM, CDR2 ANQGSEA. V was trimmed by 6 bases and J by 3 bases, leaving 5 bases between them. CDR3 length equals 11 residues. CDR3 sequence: CSVRDTGELFF. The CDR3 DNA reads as TGCAGCGTCCGGGACACCGGGGAGCTGTTTTTT.

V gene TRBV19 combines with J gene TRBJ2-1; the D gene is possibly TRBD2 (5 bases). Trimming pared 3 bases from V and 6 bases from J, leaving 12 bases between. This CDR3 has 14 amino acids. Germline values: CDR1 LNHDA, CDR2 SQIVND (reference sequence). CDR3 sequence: CASSITTAGNEQFF. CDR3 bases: TGTGCCAGTAGTATCACTACCGCGGGCAATGAGCAGTTCTTC.

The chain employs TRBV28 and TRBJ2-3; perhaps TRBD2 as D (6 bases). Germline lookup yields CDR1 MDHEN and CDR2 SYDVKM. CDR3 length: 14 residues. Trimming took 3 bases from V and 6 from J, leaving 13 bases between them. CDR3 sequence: CASSLVPGDDTQYF. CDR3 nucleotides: TGTGCCAGCAGTTTGGTGCCGGGAGATGATACGCAGTATTTT. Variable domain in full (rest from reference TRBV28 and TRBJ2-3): DVKVTQSSRYLVKRTGEKVFLECVQDMDHENMFWYRQDPGLGLRLIYFSYDVKMKEKGDIPEGYSVSREKKERFSLILESASTNQTSMYLCASSLVPGDDTQYFGPGTRLTVL.

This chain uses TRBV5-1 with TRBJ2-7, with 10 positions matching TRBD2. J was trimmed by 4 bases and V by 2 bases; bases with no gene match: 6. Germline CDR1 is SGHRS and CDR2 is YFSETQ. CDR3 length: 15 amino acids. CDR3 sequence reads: CASSLTSGNRYEQYF. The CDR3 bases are TGCGCCAGCAGCTTAACTAGCGGGAATAGGTACGAGCAGTACTTC.

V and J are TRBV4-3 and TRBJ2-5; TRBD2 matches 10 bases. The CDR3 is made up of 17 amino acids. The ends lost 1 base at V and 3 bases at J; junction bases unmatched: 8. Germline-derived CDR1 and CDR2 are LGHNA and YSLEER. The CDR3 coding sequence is TGCGCCAGCAGCCAAGGTATAGCGGGAGGCGGGGAAGAGACCCAGTACTTC. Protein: CASSQGIAGGGEETQYF.

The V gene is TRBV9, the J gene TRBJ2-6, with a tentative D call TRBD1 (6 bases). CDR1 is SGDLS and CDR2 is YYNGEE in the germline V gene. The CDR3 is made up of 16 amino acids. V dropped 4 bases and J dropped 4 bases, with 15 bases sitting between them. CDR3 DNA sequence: TGTGCCAGCAGCACCCAACAGGGAGCCGGGGCCAACGTCCTGACTTTC. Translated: CASSTQQGAGANVLTF.

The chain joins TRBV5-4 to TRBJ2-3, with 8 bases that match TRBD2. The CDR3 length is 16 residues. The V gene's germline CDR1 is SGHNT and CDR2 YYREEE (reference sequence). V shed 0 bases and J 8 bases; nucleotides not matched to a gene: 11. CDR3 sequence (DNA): TGTGCCAGCAGCTTGGAACTAGCGGTGATTGGACCTACGCAGTATTTT. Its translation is CASSLELAVIGPTQYF.

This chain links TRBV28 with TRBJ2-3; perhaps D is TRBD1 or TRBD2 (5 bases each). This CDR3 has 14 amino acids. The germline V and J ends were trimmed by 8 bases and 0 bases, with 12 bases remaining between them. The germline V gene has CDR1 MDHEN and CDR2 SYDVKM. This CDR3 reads CASSGGTSTDTQYF. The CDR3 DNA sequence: TGTGCCAGCTCTGGGGGAACTAGCACAGATACGCAGTATTTT.

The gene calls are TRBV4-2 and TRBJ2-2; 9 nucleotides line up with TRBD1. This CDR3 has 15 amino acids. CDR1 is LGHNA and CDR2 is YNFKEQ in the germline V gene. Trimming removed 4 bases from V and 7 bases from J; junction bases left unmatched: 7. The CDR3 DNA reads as TGTGCCAGCAGCCTCTCACAGGGGGCGCACGGGGAGCTGTTTTTT. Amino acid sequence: CASSLSQGAHGELFF.

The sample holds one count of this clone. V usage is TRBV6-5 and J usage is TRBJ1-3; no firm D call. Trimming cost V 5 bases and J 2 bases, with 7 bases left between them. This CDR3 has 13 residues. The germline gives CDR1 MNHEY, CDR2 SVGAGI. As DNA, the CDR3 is TGTGCCAGCAGTAACCGAACTGGAAACACCATATATTTT. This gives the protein CASSNRTGNTIYF.

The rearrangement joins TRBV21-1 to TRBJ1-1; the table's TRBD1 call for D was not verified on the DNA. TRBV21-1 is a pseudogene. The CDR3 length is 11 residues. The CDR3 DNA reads TGTGCCACCCCAGGGGCCACTGAAGCTTTCTTT. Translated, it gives CATPGATEAFF.

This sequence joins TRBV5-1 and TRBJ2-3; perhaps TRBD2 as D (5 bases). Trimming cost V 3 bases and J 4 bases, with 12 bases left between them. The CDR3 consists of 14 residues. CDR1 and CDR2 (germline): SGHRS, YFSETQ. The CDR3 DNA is TGCGCCAGCAGCTCAACGGGGTCGGCAGATACGCAGTATTTT. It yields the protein CASSSTGSADTQYF.

The CDR3 reads CASSVRTGAGAFF. CDR3 DNA sequence: TGTGCCAGCAGTGTGAGGACAGGGGCCGGAGCTTTCTTT. V and J are TRBV2 and TRBJ1-1; 9 nucleotides agree with TRBD1. Germline V gene data show CDR1 as SNHLY and CDR2 as FYNNEI. V was clipped by 4 bases and J by 10 bases; unmatched bases: 7. The CDR3 length is 13 residues.